Sequencing of this T cell receptor (beta chain) was carried out in a study of blood T cell repertoires in COVID-19. About the research overall: The United States, Italy and Spain provided the acute and convalescent COVID-19 samples.

V was shortened by 5 bases and J by 7 bases, with 9 bases between the two germline ends. This CDR3 contains 13 residues. TCRdb's copy holds only in-frame clones and misses some; the assay was immunoSEQ multiplex PCR. This sample has 230,000 or so clones; approximately 80% occur once, and the top ten carry around 7.2%. The chain employs TRBV12-3 or TRBV12-4 and TRBJ1-6; D uncertain. This TCR came from a woman aged 80 or over with COVID-19, enrolled during active disease. Sequenced input: peripheral blood. This CDR3 reads CASSAIRNSPLHF. DNA for the CDR3: TGTGCCAGCAGTGCCATACGGAATTCACCCCTCCACTTT.